The next 4 T cell receptor beta chains were all read from a single sample in a study of OX40 agonist ivuxolimab in advanced cancers. Sequencing was performed with immunoSEQ multiplex PCR; in TCRdb, only in-frame clones are kept and a portion is missing. The repertoire holds about 83,000 clones, with 90% to 95% as singletons. Material: CD4+ or CD8+ T cells sorted from blood, obtained in a trial of the OX40 agonist ivuxolimab. The receptor source for this set is an adult with an advanced solid tumor such as melanoma, head and neck, liver or kidney cancer.

The gene calls are TRBV7-6 and TRBJ2-5; D gene uncertain. Trimming took off 2 bases at V and 0 bases at J, with 1 base between the two ends. There are 12 residues in the CDR3. CDR1 is SGHVS and CDR2 is FNYEAQ in the germline V gene. CDR3 amino acids: CASSLYQETQYF. The CDR3 region has the DNA TGTGCCAGCAGCTTATACCAAGAGACCCAGTACTTC.

This clone appeared once. The CDR3 does not close with the conserved phenylalanine or tryptophan, likely indicating a read error. The DNA is left out, because the CDR3 cannot be placed on it with certainty; the CDR3 is given as TCRdb lists it. V is TRBV2 and J is TRBJ1-2. From germline, CDR1 is SNHLY and CDR2 FYNNEI. The CDR3 is 12 amino acids in total, end residues counted. This CDR3 reads CASLRSRTGGGI.

The CDR3 sequence: CASRIQGGGEKLFF. Written as DNA, the CDR3 is TGTGCCAGCAGGATCCAGGGAGGCGGGGAAAAACTGTTTTTT. V and J are TRBV28 and TRBJ1-4; D is possibly TRBD1 (5 bases). Germline V lookup: CDR1 MDHEN, CDR2 SYDVKM. The CDR3 spans 14 residues. Trimming stripped 6 bases from V and 8 bases from J, with 16 bases between.

This CDR3 is CASSPRGVGTEAFF. The CDR3 bases are TGTGCCAGCAGCCCCCGTGGAGTGGGGACTGAAGCTTTCTTT. The rearrangement uses TRBV7-9 and TRBJ1-1; D unresolved. Germline V gene lookup returns CDR1 SEHNR and CDR2 FQNEAQ (reference sequence). Trimming removed 5 bases from V and 5 bases from J, with 15 bases in between. The CDR3 extends over 14 amino acids.